This T cell receptor (beta chain) was observed in a study of cytomegalovirus exposure and HLA in healthy donors. The wider study: The study placed approximately 81% of its approximately 430 genotyped donors in the Caucasian-associated ancestry cluster.

V was clipped by 5 bases and J by 9 bases, with 16 bases between them. Germline CDR1 and CDR2: SEHNR and FQNEAQ (reference sequence). The length of the CDR3 is 13 residues. Regarding the study as a whole: In a later analysis, a missense DCLRE1C variant was linked to TCR beta V- and J-gene trimming. A later analysis reportedly found fewer N-insertions in an Asian-associated ancestry cluster than the approximately 700-donor mean.

The study ran its PCR with 60 Vbeta and 13 Jbeta primers. Clones were sequenced by immunoSEQ multiplex PCR, and TCRdb holds only the in-frame ones, with some missing. The listing records about 88,000 clones. Remarks on this clone: The target antigen is unknown.

The TCR was taken from a girl aged 5 to 17 in good health and CMV-seropositive. Sequenced material: PBMCs. The chain couples TRBV7-9 to TRBJ1-1; D is perhaps TRBD1 (6 bases). The CDR3 DNA reads as TGTGCCAGCAGCCAGATGGGGGCGAGTCAAGCTTTCTTT. Protein product: CASSQMGASQAFF.